This TCR beta chain derives from a study of OX40 agonist ivuxolimab in advanced cancers. Across the study: Patients were given ivuxolimab, an antibody that agonizes OX40 (CD134). Patients enrolled in dose escalation were diagnosed with hepatocellular carcinoma, melanoma, renal cell or head and neck cancer. Findings and caveats of the study: The study observed clonal expansion of CD4+ and CD8+ blood T cells by week 6 at 0.1 to 3.0 mg/kg.

The investigators sampled blood at baseline, at cycle 4 day 1, and at cycle 7 day 1. The CDR3 is made up of 17 amino acids. The V end lost 5 bases, the J end lost 0 bases, and 14 bases lay between the germline ends. From germline, CDR1 is LNHDA and CDR2 SQIVND (reference sequence). The data were produced by immunoSEQ multiplex PCR, yet TCRdb's version contains in-frame clones alone and is incomplete. The profile shows some 65,000 clones, about 85% of them singletons. As for this clone: Its antigen is as yet unknown.

The specimen was CD4+ or CD8+ T cells sorted from blood, collected in a trial of the OX40 agonist ivuxolimab. The chain joins TRBV19 to TRBJ2-6; D possibly matches TRBD1 or TRBD2 (5 bases each). The TCR comes from an adult with an advanced solid tumor such as melanoma, head and neck, liver or kidney cancer. Here the CDR3 reads CASSLRDQFSGANVLTF. The CDR3 region has the DNA TGTGCCAGTAGTCTGAGGGACCAATTCTCTGGGGCCAACGTCCTGACTTTC.